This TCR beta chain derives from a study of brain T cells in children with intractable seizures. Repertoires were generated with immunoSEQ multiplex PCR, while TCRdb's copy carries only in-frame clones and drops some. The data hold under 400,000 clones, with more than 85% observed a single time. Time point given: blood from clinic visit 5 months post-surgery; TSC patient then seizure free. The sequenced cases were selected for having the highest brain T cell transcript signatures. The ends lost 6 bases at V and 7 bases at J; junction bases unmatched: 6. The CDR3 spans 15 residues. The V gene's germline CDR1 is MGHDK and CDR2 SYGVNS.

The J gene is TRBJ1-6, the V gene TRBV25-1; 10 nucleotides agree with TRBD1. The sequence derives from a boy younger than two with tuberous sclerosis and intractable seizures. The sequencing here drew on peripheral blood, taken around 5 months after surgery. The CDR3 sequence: CASRRQGAQNSPLHF. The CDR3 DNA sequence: TGTGCCAGCAGGAGACAGGGGGCGCAAAATTCACCCCTCCACTTT.